The 15 T cell receptor beta chains listed next were all sequenced from one sample in a study of chemoradiotherapy in HPV16-positive cancers. Some clones are missing from TCRdb's copy, which holds only in-frame ones; the method was immunoSEQ multiplex PCR. This sample has about 32,000 clones; around 88% occur once, and the top ten carry 4.5% to 6%. The material sequenced was blood, taken from a patient who underwent chemoradiotherapy. The receptor source for this set is a human donor with HPV-associated anogenital cancer.

This clone appeared once. The chain couples TRBV5-5 to TRBJ1-5, with 7 bases aligning to TRBD1. The germline gives CDR1 SGHKS, CDR2 YYEKEE (reference sequence). The CDR3 runs 16 residues. V shed 3 bases and J 2 bases; nucleotides not matched to a gene: 8. Here the CDR3 reads CASSYLTGEGNQPQHF. CDR3 DNA: TGTGCCAGCAGCTATTTAACAGGGGAGGGCAATCAGCCCCAGCATTTT.

The J gene is TRBJ2-7, the V gene TRBV27, with D perhaps assigned TRBD1 or TRBD2 (6 bases each). Germline V gene data show CDR1 as MNHEY and CDR2 as SMNVEV (reference sequence). This CDR3 contains 13 residues. V lost 7 bases to trimming and J lost 7 bases, with 17 bases between them. The CDR3 region is CASIGGGGVEQYF. The CDR3 DNA sequence: TGTGCCAGCATTGGCGGAGGGGGAGTTGAGCAGTACTTC.

This chain uses TRBV9 with TRBJ1-4; 9 positions match TRBD1. Germline V lookup: CDR1 SGDLS, CDR2 YYNGEE. Trimming at V came to 4 bases and at J to 8 bases, leaving 12 bases not matched to a gene. This CDR3 has 16 amino acids. CDR3 bases: TGTGCCAGCAGCTATCGGACAGGGGAGGTTGACGAAAAACTGTTTTTT. It encodes CASSYRTGEVDEKLFF.

The rearrangement uses TRBV6-1 and TRBJ1-4; no definite D call. Trimming shortened V by 2 bases and J by 8 bases, and 6 bases separated the two germline ends. This CDR3 comprises 12 residues. CDR1 MNHNS and CDR2 SASEGT come from the germline V gene. In DNA form, the CDR3 reads TGTGCCAGCAGTGAATTATCGGAAAAACTGTTTTTT. Its translation is CASSELSEKLFF.

Details on this clone: One end of the junction fails to match germline, which may point to a read error. The chain couples TRBV20-1 to TRBJ2-2, with D uncertain. CDR3 size: 11 residues. The germline V gene has CDR1 DFQATT and CDR2 SNEGSKA (reference sequence). The CDR3 sequence: CSVRTGGELFF. The CDR3 DNA reads TGCAGTGTTAGAACGGGCGGGGAGCTGTTTTTT.

This rearrangement joins TRBV6-6 to TRBJ2-2, with 8 bases identical to TRBD1. The J segment lost 7 bases and the V segment lost 6 bases, leaving 7 bases of the junction unmatched. The CDR3 runs 14 residues. Germline assignment: CDR1 MNHNY and CDR2 SVGAGI (reference sequence). CDR3 loop: CASRTGQGNGELFF. CDR3 in DNA: TGTGCCAGCAGGACAGGACAGGGAAACGGGGAGCTGTTTTTT.

As DNA, the CDR3 is TGCGCCAGCAGTTCTAGGCGCAATCAGCCCCAGCATTTT. This codes for CASSSRRNQPQHF. The chain recombines TRBV4-1 with TRBJ1-5, with no clear D. The germline gives CDR1 MGHRA, CDR2 YSYEKL. This CDR3 has 13 residues. With 6 bases removed from V and 2 bases from J, the gap between germline ends came to 8 bases.

The rearrangement uses TRBV5-1 and TRBJ2-7; D gene unclear. Germline assignment: CDR1 SGHRS and CDR2 YFSETQ. The CDR3 is 12 amino acids. Trimming removed 4 bases from V and 5 bases from J, with 10 bases in between. DNA for the CDR3: TGCGCCAGCAGCCCGGAGCAGGACGAGCAGTACTTC. This translates into CASSPEQDEQYF.

The V and J genes are TRBV7-2 and TRBJ2-7, with TRBD1 matching over 8 bases. Germline V gene data show CDR1 as SGHTA and CDR2 as FQGNSA. CDR3 size: 15 residues. The junction had 5 bases not matched to a gene; V was cut back by 2 bases and J by 2 bases. The DNA for the CDR3 is TGTGCCAGCAGCTTAAGGACAGGGAGAACCTACGAGCAGTACTTC. Translating it yields CASSLRTGRTYEQYF.

The chain couples TRBV11-2 to TRBJ2-1, with 9 bases aligning to TRBD1. Germline CDR1 and CDR2: SGHAT and FQNNGV. J was trimmed by 7 bases and V by 3 bases; bases with no gene match: 7. The CDR3 loop spans 15 amino acids. The DNA of the CDR3 is TGTGCCAGCAGCTTGACAGGGGGAAGTGGAAATGAGCAGTTCTTC. As protein: CASSLTGGSGNEQFF.

This sequence joins TRBV5-1 and TRBJ1-4; a weak D match, TRBD1 (6 bases). Deletions cut 5 bases from V and 3 bases from J, with 14 bases between. Germline V gene data show CDR1 as SGHRS and CDR2 as YFSETQ. The CDR3 totals 15 residues. CDR3 amino acids: CASSTGNSANEKLFF. CDR3 bases: TGCGCCAGCAGTACAGGGAATTCGGCTAATGAAAAACTGTTTTTT.

The chain carries TRBV5-6 and TRBJ2-6, with D perhaps matching TRBD1 (6 bases). Germline values: CDR1 SGHDT, CDR2 YYEEEE. The CDR3 covers 16 residues. Trimming pared 4 bases from V and 0 bases from J, leaving 11 bases between. DNA for the CDR3: TGTGCCAGCAGCATCATACAGGGCTCTGGGGCCAACGTCCTGACTTTC. Protein: CASSIIQGSGANVLTF.

This clone was seen a single time. Mismatch with germline at one junction end may stem from a read error. Here the CDR3 reads CAGSAGTGGGQPQHF. CDR3 bases: TGTGCCGGCAGCGCCGGGACAGGGGGCGGACAGCCCCAGCATTTT. This chain joins TRBV7-2 and TRBJ1-5; TRBD1 matches at 12 bases. The germline V gene has CDR1 SGHTA and CDR2 FQGNSA. The CDR3 is 15 residues long.

The chain employs TRBV10-1 and TRBJ2-1; 14 nucleotides line up with TRBD2. Trimming removed 5 bases from V and 0 bases from J; junction bases left unmatched: 6. CDR1 is WNHNN and CDR2 is SYGVQD in the germline V gene (reference sequence). CDR3 length: 18 residues. CDR3 sequence (DNA): TGCGCCAGCAGTCTGACTAGCGGGAGGGCCTTCTCCTACAATGAGCAGTTCTTC. Translation: CASSLTSGRAFSYNEQFF.

V and J are TRBV10-3 and TRBJ2-7; the match to TRBD2 covers 11 bases. The CDR3 has 15 residues. The ends lost 8 bases at V and 7 bases at J; junction bases unmatched: 13. CDR1 is ENHRY and CDR2 is SYGVKD in the germline V gene. The CDR3 reads CAIRGGLAGGFEQYF. CDR3 nucleotides: TGTGCCATCCGTGGAGGACTAGCGGGCGGTTTTGAGCAGTACTTC.